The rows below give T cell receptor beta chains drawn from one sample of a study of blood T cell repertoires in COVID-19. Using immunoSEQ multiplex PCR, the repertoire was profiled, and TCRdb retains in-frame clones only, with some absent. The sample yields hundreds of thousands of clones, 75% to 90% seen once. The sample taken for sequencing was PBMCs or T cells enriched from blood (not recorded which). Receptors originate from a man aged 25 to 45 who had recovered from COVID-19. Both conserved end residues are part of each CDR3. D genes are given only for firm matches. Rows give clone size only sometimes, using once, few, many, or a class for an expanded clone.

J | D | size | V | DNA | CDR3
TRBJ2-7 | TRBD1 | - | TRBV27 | TGTGCCAGCAGTCCGCTAGGGACAGGAGTCTACGAGCAGTACTTC | CASSPLGTGVYEQYF
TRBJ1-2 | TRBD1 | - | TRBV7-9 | TGTGCCAGCAGCTGGACAGGGGCGAGAGGCTACACCTTC | CASSWTGARGYTF
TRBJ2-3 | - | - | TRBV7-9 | TGTGCCAGCAGCTTAGGTCTGGATACGCAGTATTTT | CASSLGLDTQYF
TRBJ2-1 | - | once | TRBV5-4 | TGTGCCAGCAGCTTGGGGCCCCCCGGGAATGAGCAGTTCTTC | CASSLGPPGNEQFF
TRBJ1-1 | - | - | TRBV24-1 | TGTGCCACCAGTGATTGGAACAGCCGACAAGCTTTCTTT | CATSDWNSRQAFF
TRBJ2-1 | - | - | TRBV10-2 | TGCGCCAGCACCCCGGCCTACAATGAGCAGTTCTTC | CASTPAYNEQFF
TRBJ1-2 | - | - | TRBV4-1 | TGCGCCAGCAGCCAAGATCATTCATCCTATGGCTACACCTTC | CASSQDHSSYGYTF
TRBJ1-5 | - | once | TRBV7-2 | TGTGCCAGCAGCTTTTCGGGGGTCTTAAGCAATCAGCCCCAGCATTTT | CASSFSGVLSNQPQHF
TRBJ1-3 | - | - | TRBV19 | TGTGCCAGTAGTTTCGGAGGCCTCTACGGAAACACCATATATTTT | CASSFGGLYGNTIYF
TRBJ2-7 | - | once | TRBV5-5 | TGTGCCAGCAGCGCAGGAGGACAGCCGACGGCCTACGAGCAGTACTTC | CASSAGGQPTAYEQYF
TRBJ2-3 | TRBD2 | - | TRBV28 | TGTGCCAGCAGTTTCCCTTTGAGCGGGAGCCCCCGGGCAGATACGCAGTATTTT | CASSFPLSGSPRADTQYF
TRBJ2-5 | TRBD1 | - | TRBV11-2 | TGTGCCAGCAGCTTAACGGACAGGCAGTACTTC | CASSLTDRQYF
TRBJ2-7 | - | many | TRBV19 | TGTGCCAGTAGCACCATAAGCGGCTACGAGCAGTACTTC | CASSTISGYEQYF
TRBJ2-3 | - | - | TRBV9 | TGTGCCAGCAGCGTAGGCCAGAGCACAGATACGCAGTATTTT | CASSVGQSTDTQYF
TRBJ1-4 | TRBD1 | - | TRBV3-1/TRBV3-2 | TGTGCCAGCAGCTACTGGACAGGTCCAAATGAAAAACTGTTTTTT | CASSYWTGPNEKLFF
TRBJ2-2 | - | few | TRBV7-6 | TGTGCCAGCAGCTTGGTACAGCCGGACACCGGGGAGCTGTTTTTT | CASSLVQPDTGELFF
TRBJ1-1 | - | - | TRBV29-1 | TGCAGCGTTACTCAGGACTTAGGCACTGAAGCTTTCTTT | CSVTQDLGTEAFF
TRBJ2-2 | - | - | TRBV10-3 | TGTGCCATCAGTGAGATTGGGGCCACCGGGGAGCTGTTTTTT | CAISEIGATGELFF
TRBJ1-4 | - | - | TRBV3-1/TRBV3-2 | TGTGCCAGCAGCGCTCCATCCCGCGTGCTGAAACTGTTTTTT | CASSAPSRVLKLFF
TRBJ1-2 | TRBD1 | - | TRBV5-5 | TGTGCCAGCAGCTTAGAGGGGGCTTGGTATGGCTACACCTTC | CASSLEGAWYGYTF
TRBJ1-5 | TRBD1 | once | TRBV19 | TGTGCCAGTAGTATTACTGGACAGGGGCACAATCAGCCCCAGCATTTT | CASSITGQGHNQPQHF
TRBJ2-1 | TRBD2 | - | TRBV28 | TGTGCCAGCAGACCCCTCGGAGCGGGAGAGAACAATGAGCAGTTCTTC | CASRPLGAGENNEQFF
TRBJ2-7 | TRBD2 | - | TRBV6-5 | TGTGCCAGCAGTTACGTGGCTAGCGGGAGTTTGGGCGAGCAGTACTTC | CASSYVASGSLGEQYF
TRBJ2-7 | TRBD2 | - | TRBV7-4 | TGTGCCAGCAACCAGATTCCGGGACTAGCGGGAGTTAGGGAGCAGTACTTC | CASNQIPGLAGVREQYF
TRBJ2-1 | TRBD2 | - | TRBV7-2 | TGTGCCAGCAGCCCGATAGGACTAGCGGGAAATGAGCAGTTCTTC | CASSPIGLAGNEQFF
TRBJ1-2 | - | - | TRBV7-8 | TGTGCCAGCAGCCGTGTGGGGACAAACGACTATGGCTACACCTTC | CASSRVGTNDYGYTF
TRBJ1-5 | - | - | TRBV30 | TGTGCCTGGAGTAAGGGGCTAGGCCAGCCCCAGCATTTT | CAWSKGLGQPQHF
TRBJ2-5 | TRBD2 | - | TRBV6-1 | TGTGCCAACAGTGAGGGGACTAGCGGGGATCATGCGGAGACCCAGTACTTC | CANSEGTSGDHAETQYF
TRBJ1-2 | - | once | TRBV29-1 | TGCAGCGTTGTTGCCGGGTTTAACTATGGCTACACCTTC | CSVVAGFNYGYTF
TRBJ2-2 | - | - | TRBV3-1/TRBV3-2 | TGTGCCAGCAGCCAGTCCTCGGTGGCCGGGGAGCTGTTTTTT | CASSQSSVAGELFF
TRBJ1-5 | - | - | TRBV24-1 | TGTGCCACCTCCCGGGGGGGGGCGAACGATCAGCCCCAGCATTTT | CATSRGGANDQPQHF
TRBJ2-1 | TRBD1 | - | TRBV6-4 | TGTGCCAGCAGTGTCGGACAGGGGCCTTACAATGAGCAGTTCTTC | CASSVGQGPYNEQFF
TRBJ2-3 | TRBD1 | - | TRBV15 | TGTGCCACCAGCAGACCACCCGGACAGGGGTGGGATACGCAGTATTTT | CATSRPPGQGWDTQYF
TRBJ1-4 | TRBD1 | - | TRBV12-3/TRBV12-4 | TGTGCCAGCAGTAATGACAGGGATGAAAAACTGTTTTTT | CASSNDRDEKLFF
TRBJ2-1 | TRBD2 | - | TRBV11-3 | TGTGCCAGCAGCACCGGACTAGCGGGAACCATGGATGAGCAGTTCTTC | CASSTGLAGTMDEQFF
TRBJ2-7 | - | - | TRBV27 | TGTGCCAGCAGCACGGGAATGCACTACGAGCAGTACTTC | CASSTGMHYEQYF
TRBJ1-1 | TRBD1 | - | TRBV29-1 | TGCAGCGTTGGAAACAGGGGGTCTGTGAACACTGAAGCTTTCTTT | CSVGNRGSVNTEAFF
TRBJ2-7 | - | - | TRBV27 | TGTGCCAGCTCGATAGGGAGCTCCTACGAGCAGTACTTC | CASSIGSSYEQYF
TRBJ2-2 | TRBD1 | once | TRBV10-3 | TGTGCCATCAGTGAGTCAGGACAGGGGGCAGGCACCGGGGAGCTGTTTTTT | CAISESGQGAGTGELFF
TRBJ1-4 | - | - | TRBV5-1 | TGCGCCAGCAGCTTGGAGGGGGTTCCAAATGAAAAACTGTTTTTT | CASSLEGVPNEKLFF